The 15 T cell receptor beta chains below come from one sample, sequenced in a study of cytomegalovirus exposure and HLA in healthy donors (dated by TCRdb to about 2017). Library prep was done by the immunoSEQ multiplex PCR assay. For the multiplex PCR, a mixture combining 60 forward primers for TCR Vbeta segments and 13 reverse primers for TCR Jbeta segments was used. The source is immuneACCESS, and TCRdb retained only in-frame sequences with V and J called. Part of the clones is not carried over; for the studies checked, unresolved V genes explain less than half of this, and the remainder is unexplained. The sample table lists over 100,000 clones, almost 80% of them with a count of one. The ten largest clonotypes hold around 1.6% of the sample. The sample comprised PBMCs. The receptors stem from a female donor in good health and CMV-seronegative.

The chain couples TRBV5-4 to TRBJ2-5, with 10 bases identical to TRBD2. Germline values: CDR1 SGHNT, CDR2 YYREEE (reference sequence). The length of the CDR3 is 14 residues. V lost 0 bases, J lost 4 bases, and 0 bases stayed unmatched. The CDR3 DNA reads as TGTGCCAGCAGCTTGGGACTAGCGGGAGAGACCCAGTACTTC. This gives the protein CASSLGLAGETQYF.

A single count supports this clone. The chain couples TRBV28 to TRBJ2-1, with TRBD2 matching 10 bases. In germline, CDR1 is MDHEN, CDR2 SYDVKM. This CDR3 is built from 16 residues. V trimming: 6 bases; J trimming: 0 bases; junction bases outside the gene matches: 5. The CDR3 region is CASSPLAGGSYNEQFF. The CDR3 nucleotides are TGTGCCAGCAGCCCCTTAGCGGGGGGCTCCTACAATGAGCAGTTCTTC.

The gene calls are TRBV6-5 and TRBJ1-2; D ambiguous. Germline V gene lookup returns CDR1 MNHEY and CDR2 SVGAGI. The CDR3 totals 16 residues. V lost 4 bases and J 6 bases, leaving 21 bases between the germline ends. This CDR3 reads CASSFHHLSTIDGYTF. CDR3 in DNA: TGTGCCAGCAGTTTTCACCACCTATCTACTATCGATGGCTACACCTTC.

This clone was picked up one time. The chain recombines TRBV7-2 with TRBJ1-1; TRBD1 might be the D (5 bases). Per germline, CDR1 SGHTA and CDR2 FQGNSA. Trimming took off 1 base at V and 1 base at J, with 10 bases between the two ends. This CDR3 comprises 15 residues. CDR3 in DNA: TGTGCCAGCAGCTTAGGAGGAACAGGGAACACTGAAGCTTTCTTT. Translated: CASSLGGTGNTEAFF.

The J gene is TRBJ1-5, the V gene TRBV28, with D uncertain. The CDR3 has 15 amino acids. The V end lost 3 bases, the J end lost 0 bases, and 9 bases lay between the germline ends. Germline CDR1 MDHEN, CDR2 SYDVKM. In nucleotides, the CDR3 is TGTGCCAGCAGTTTCGCAGGTTATAGCAATCAGCCCCAGCATTTT. This sequence encodes CASSFAGYSNQPQHF.

This chain joins TRBV18 and TRBJ2-5; 12 positions match TRBD2. This CDR3 has 15 amino acids. Trimming took 7 bases from V and 3 from J; bases not matched to a gene: 6. Germline-derived CDR1 and CDR2 are KGHSH and LQKENI. The CDR3 sequence is CASFLLAGGKETQYF. The DNA for the CDR3 is TGTGCCAGCTTCCTACTAGCGGGAGGAAAAGAGACCCAGTACTTC.

This clone has a handful of counts. The V call is TRBV6-5, the J call TRBJ2-5; the D gene is possibly TRBD1 (6 bases). Trimming left V 4 bases short and J 2 bases short, with 11 bases between. This CDR3 is 14 amino acids long. In germline, CDR1 is MNHEY, CDR2 SVGAGI. CDR3: CASSFRQEQETQYF. The CDR3 DNA reads TGTGCCAGCAGTTTCCGACAGGAACAAGAGACCCAGTACTTC.

CDR3 DNA: TGCGCCAGCAGCTGGTATCCGGGGATGAACACCGGGGAGCTGTTTTTT. Its translation: CASSWYPGMNTGELFF. V gene TRBV5-1 combines with J gene TRBJ2-2; D may be TRBD2 (5 bases). With 3 bases removed from V and 1 base from J, the gap between germline ends came to 13 bases. The CDR3 spans 16 residues. The V gene's germline CDR1 is SGHRS and CDR2 YFSETQ. The full variable domain, rest sourced from reference TRBV5-1 and TRBJ2-2, is KAGVTQTPRYLIKTRGQQVTLSCSPISGHRSVSWYQQTPGQGLQFLFEYFSETQRNKGNFPGRFSGRQFSNSRSEMNVSTLELGDSALYLCASSWYPGMNTGELFFGEGSRLTVL.

The J gene is TRBJ2-4, the V gene TRBV29-1; the match to TRBD2 covers 11 bases. CDR1 SQVTM and CDR2 ANQGSEA come from the germline V gene. The CDR3 sequence is 18 residues long. The V gene end was trimmed by 1 base and the J gene end by 0 bases; junction bases not matched to a gene: 8. The CDR3 DNA follows: TGCAGCGTTGAAGTTACTAGCGGGAGAGAGCTAGCCAAAAACATTCAGTACTTC. It codes for CSVEVTSGRELAKNIQYF.

The chain couples TRBV4-2 to TRBJ2-1; weak D call: TRBD2 (6 bases). Germline assignment: CDR1 LGHNA and CDR2 YNFKEQ. CDR3 size: 13 residues. Trimming took off 1 base at V and 7 bases at J, with 8 bases between the two ends. CDR3 in amino acids: CASSQVRGNEQFF. CDR3 nucleotides: TGTGCCAGCAGCCAAGTTCGGGGGAATGAGCAGTTCTTC.

The CDR3 is CAWRGLAGDTGELFF. The CDR3 DNA is TGTGCCTGGAGGGGACTAGCGGGAGACACCGGGGAGCTGTTTTTT. The chain couples TRBV30 to TRBJ2-2; 14 nucleotides match TRBD2. This CDR3 spans 15 amino acids. Germline V CDR1 and CDR2: GTSNPN, SVGIG (reference sequence). Unmatched junction bases numbered 0, after V lost 3 bases and J lost 3 bases.

This clone was seen just once. CDR3: CASRKSIRDRHNEQFF. DNA for the CDR3: TGTGCCAGCAGAAAATCGATCCGGGACAGACACAATGAGCAGTTCTTC. The chain combines TRBV28 with TRBJ2-1, with 7 bases lining up with TRBD1. The ends lost 6 bases at V and 5 bases at J; junction bases unmatched: 13. There are 16 residues in the CDR3. Germline V gene sequence: CDR1 MDHEN, CDR2 SYDVKM.

The chain uses TRBV30 and TRBJ1-4; TRBD1 matches 10 bases. V shed 3 bases and J 8 bases; nucleotides not matched to a gene: 6. CDR1 is GTSNPN and CDR2 is SVGIG in the germline V gene (reference sequence). The CDR3 consists of 14 residues. The chain's CDR3 is CAWSRQGAWEKLFF. Written as DNA, the CDR3 is TGTGCCTGGAGCCGACAGGGGGCCTGGGAAAAACTGTTTTTT.

This sequence joins TRBV10-3 and TRBJ2-1; 10 positions agree with TRBD1. The CDR3 extends over 13 amino acids. Per the germline V gene, CDR1 is ENHRY and CDR2 is SYGVKD. V was pared by 7 bases and J by 4 bases, with 1 base of the junction left unmatched. The CDR3 region is CAITGQGYNEQFF. DNA of the CDR3: TGTGCCATCACGGGACAGGGGTACAATGAGCAGTTCTTC.

The chain recombines TRBV11-2 with TRBJ2-7; TRBD2 is a possible D gene (6 bases). The V gene's germline CDR1 is SGHAT and CDR2 FQNNGV. Trimming took 2 bases from V and 3 from J, leaving 23 bases between them. This CDR3 region has 18 residues. CDR3 nucleotides: TGTGCCAGCAGCTTATTTACTAGGGGTGTAGCGGTTCACTACGAGCAGTACTTC. Translating gives CASSLFTRGVAVHYEQYF.